This T cell receptor (beta chain) is from a study of monozygotic twins with inflammatory bowel disease. Using the 5' RACE reads, TCRdb records one entry per CDR3 protein without DNA. Its clone listing holds around 400,000 distinct CDR3 sequences. CDR3 length: 15 residues. In germline, CDR1 is KGHSH, CDR2 LQKENI. Material: blood. The clonotype was recovered from a human donor with ulcerative colitis or Crohn's disease, or a healthy co-twin of an affected twin (not recorded which). V usage is TRBV18 and J usage is TRBJ2-2; TCRdb's D call of TRBD2 is untestable without DNA. The CDR3 here is CASSPLWGDTGELFF.